A selection of T cell receptor beta chains follows, all from one sample in a study of cytomegalovirus exposure and HLA in healthy donors. Produced via immunoSEQ multiplex PCR; TCRdb's table is partial and in-frame only. Its table lists over 90,000 clones. Sequencing was carried out using PBMCs. These receptors all stem from a man between 35 and 55 years old in good health and CMV-seronegative. Both conserved end residues are part of each CDR3. A D gene is named only where the DNA matches it firmly.

TRBJ2-3 | TRBV11-3 | TRBD1 | CASSPGQGSDTQYF | TGTGCCAGCAGCCCGGGACAGGGTTCTGATACGCAGTATTTT
TRBJ2-7 | TRBV30 | . | CAWSKNRNSYEQYF | TGTGCCTGGAGTAAGAACAGGAACTCCTACGAGCAGTACTTC
TRBJ1-4 | TRBV5-4 | TRBD1 | CASSLGTGPATNEKLFF | TGTGCCAGCAGCCTGGGGACAGGGCCCGCAACTAATGAAAAACTGTTTTTT
TRBJ2-1 | TRBV7-8 | TRBD2 | CASSSLAGPYNEQFF | TGTGCCAGCAGCTCTCTAGCGGGGCCCTACAATGAGCAGTTCTTC
TRBJ1-5 | TRBV4-3 | . | CASSLIQGFGQPQHF | TGCGCCAGCAGCCTAATTCAGGGTTTCGGGCAGCCCCAGCATTTT
TRBJ2-7 | TRBV9 | TRBD2 | CASSVGTSGRDEQYF | TGTGCCAGCAGCGTTGGGACTAGCGGGAGGGACGAGCAGTACTTC
TRBJ1-2 | TRBV5-1 | TRBD1 | CASSLSGGNYGYTF | TGCGCCAGCAGCTTGTCAGGGGGTAACTATGGCTACACCTTC
TRBJ2-1 | TRBV14 | TRBD1 | CASSRDRVPYNEQFF | TGTGCCAGCAGTCGGGACAGGGTCCCCTACAATGAGCAGTTCTTC
TRBJ1-1 | TRBV9 | . | CASSVTSGLNTEAFF | TGTGCCAGCAGCGTAACTTCAGGTCTTAACACTGAAGCTTTCTTT
TRBJ1-2 | TRBV6-5 | . | CASSYDGVSYGYTF | TGTGCCAGCAGTTACGACGGGGTGAGCTATGGCTACACCTTC
TRBJ1-4 | TRBV27 | . | CASSLTLPPSEKLFF | TGTGCCAGCAGTTTGACACTCCCTCCGAGCGAAAAACTGTTTTTT
TRBJ2-2 | TRBV11-2 | . | CASSQQGSTGELFF | TGTGCCAGCAGCCAACAGGGTAGCACCGGGGAGCTGTTTTTT
TRBJ1-1 | TRBV18 | . | CASSSSYLGSTEAFF | TGTGCCAGCTCATCCTCCTATCTGGGGAGCACTGAAGCTTTCTTT
TRBJ1-1 | TRBV18 | . | CASARFGTEAFF | TGTGCCAGCGCGCGTTTTGGCACTGAAGCTTTCTTT
TRBJ1-1 | TRBV25-1 | . | CASSEAGQLTEAFF | TGTGCCAGCAGTGAAGCCGGACAGCTCACTGAAGCTTTCTTT
TRBJ2-3 | TRBV5-6 | TRBD2 | CASSRGILRGGSRDTQYF | TGTGCCAGCAGCCGAGGTATACTGCGGGGGGGGAGCAGGGATACGCAGTATTTT
TRBJ2-3 | TRBV7-9 | . | CASSYAEGDTQYF | TGTGCCAGCAGCTATGCCGAGGGAGATACGCAGTATTTT
TRBJ1-2 | TRBV5-1 | TRBD1 | CASSLSSGGGYTF | TGCGCCAGCAGCTTGTCTTCAGGGGGGGGCTACACCTTC
TRBJ1-1 | TRBV7-2 | TRBD1 | CASSLRQGRITEAFF | TGTGCCAGCAGCTTAAGACAGGGGCGCATCACTGAAGCTTTCTTT
TRBJ2-7 | TRBV28 | TRBD2 | CASSSSSGRAYEQYF | TGTGCCAGCAGCTCCTCTAGCGGGAGGGCTTACGAGCAGTACTTC
TRBJ2-3 | TRBV11-2 | . | CASSLVGESTQYF | TGTGCCAGCAGCTTAGTCGGGGAGTCCACGCAGTATTTT
TRBJ2-7 | TRBV6-5 | . | CASSSVETYEQYF | TGTGCCAGCAGTTCGGTCGAGACCTACGAGCAGTACTTC
TRBJ2-3 | TRBV5-1 | TRBD2 | CASSLVLAGGGDTQYF | TGCGCCAGCAGCTTGGTGCTAGCGGGGGGAGGAGATACGCAGTATTTT
TRBJ2-3 | TRBV11-3 | . | CASSLVARDTQYF | TGTGCCAGCAGCTTGGTAGCGCGAGATACGCAGTATTTT
TRBJ1-5 | TRBV6-5 | TRBD1 | CASSPGTVGNQPQHF | TGTGCCAGCAGCCCGGGGACAGTGGGCAATCAGCCCCAGCATTTT
TRBJ2-1 | TRBV7-2 | TRBD2 | CASSSQAGGNEQFF | TGTGCCAGCAGCTCCCAAGCGGGGGGGAATGAGCAGTTCTTC
TRBJ1-2 | TRBV6-6 | TRBD1 | CASSSRQGGSGYTF | TGTGCCAGCAGTTCCCGACAGGGGGGGTCTGGCTACACCTTC
TRBJ1-2 | TRBV5-1 | . | CASSLSGYGYTF | TGCGCCAGCAGCTTGTCGGGTTATGGCTACACCTTC
TRBJ2-7 | TRBV2 | . | CASSIRGHEQYF | TGTGCCAGCAGTATCAGGGGCCACGAGCAGTACTTC
TRBJ2-2 | TRBV19 | . | CASSKTSGGSANTGELFF | TGTGCCAGTAGTAAAACCTCAGGGGGGAGCGCGAACACCGGGGAGCTGTTTTTT
TRBJ2-7 | TRBV28 | . | CASSPGDPRRYF | TGTGCCAGCAGCCCAGGGGACCCACGTCGGTACTTC
TRBJ2-3 | TRBV7-9 | . | CASSLRRGRGADTQYF | TGTGCCAGCAGCTTGAGGAGGGGCCGTGGGGCAGATACGCAGTATTTT
TRBJ2-2 | TRBV29-1 | TRBD2 | CSVSGTSGNTGELFF | TGCAGCGTTTCCGGGACTAGCGGGAACACCGGGGAGCTGTTTTTT
TRBJ2-7 | TRBV16 | . | CASSRRTVEQYF | TGTGCCAGCAGCCGCCGGACAGTCGAGCAGTACTTC
TRBJ2-7 | TRBV6-5 | . | CASGQTYEQYF | TGTGCCAGTGGGCAAACCTACGAGCAGTACTTC
TRBJ2-5 | TRBV15 | TRBD2 | CATSRDHGGGFQETQYF | TGTGCCACCAGCAGAGATCATGGGGGAGGGTTTCAAGAGACCCAGTACTTC
TRBJ2-7 | TRBV28 | TRBD2 | CASSLTILLAGSTYEQYF | TGTGCCAGCAGTTTAACCATCCTACTAGCGGGGTCTACCTACGAGCAGTACTTC
TRBJ1-2 | TRBV27 | . | CASGWDIRVDGYTF | TGTGCCAGCGGCTGGGACATTCGGGTGGATGGCTACACCTTC
TRBJ2-3 | TRBV6-5 | . | CASSNARQSDTQYF | TGTGCCAGCAGTAATGCTCGACAGTCAGATACGCAGTATTTT
TRBJ2-1 | TRBV14 | TRBD1 | CASSSRGTGGTNEQFF | TGTGCCAGCAGCTCGAGGGGGACAGGGGGGACCAATGAGCAGTTCTTC
TRBJ2-3 | TRBV30 | . | CAWSSRGRADTQYF | TGTGCCTGGAGTAGCCGGGGAAGGGCAGATACGCAGTATTTT
TRBJ1-5 | TRBV5-6 | . | CASSKGGVVNQPQHF | TGTGCCAGCAGCAAAGGGGGGGTGGTCAATCAGCCCCAGCATTTT
TRBJ2-1 | TRBV18 | . | CASSREPGVYNEQFF | TGTGCCAGCTCACGAGAGCCAGGGGTTTACAATGAGCAGTTCTTC
TRBJ2-7 | TRBV6-1 | . | CASSFLTSETYEQYF | TGTGCCAGCAGTTTCCTCACATCCGAAACCTACGAGCAGTACTTC
TRBJ2-1 | TRBV4-1 | . | CASSQGAPSYNEQFF | TGCGCCAGCAGCCAAGGAGCCCCCTCCTACAATGAGCAGTTCTTC
TRBJ2-1 | TRBV30 | . | CACLEGSSYNEQFF | TGTGCCTGCCTGGAGGGGAGCTCCTACAATGAGCAGTTCTTC
TRBJ2-1 | TRBV5-1 | . | CASRETNEQFF | TGCGCCAGCCGGGAGACCAATGAGCAGTTCTTC
TRBJ2-3 | TRBV7-2 | TRBD1 | CASSLEGTGARTDTQYF | TGTGCCAGCAGCTTAGAGGGGACAGGGGCACGCACAGATACGCAGTATTTT
TRBJ2-7 | TRBV11-2 | . | CASSAEVGSHPYEQYF | TGTGCCAGCAGCGCCGAGGTTGGGTCCCACCCCTACGAGCAGTACTTC
TRBJ2-5 | TRBV6-1 | . | CASRLVRETQYF | TGTGCCAGCAGACTAGTTCGAGAGACCCAGTACTTC
TRBJ2-2 | TRBV6-5 | . | CASSWGGAGTGELFF | TGTGCCAGCAGTTGGGGGGGCGCGGGAACCGGGGAGCTGTTTTTT
TRBJ1-1 | TRBV7-8 | TRBD1 | CASSLGQGKAFF | TGTGCCAGCAGCTTAGGACAGGGAAAAGCTTTCTTT
TRBJ2-5 | TRBV7-2 | TRBD2 | CASSLAAGRLVGYQETQYF | TGTGCCAGCAGCTTAGCCGCCGGGAGGTTAGTAGGGTACCAAGAGACCCAGTACTTC
TRBJ2-3 | TRBV27 | . | CASSSLSGSGTDTQYF | TGTGCCAGCAGTTCCCTTTCCGGGAGTGGCACAGATACGCAGTATTTT
TRBJ2-5 | TRBV7-7 | . | CASSSGQRETQYF | TGTGCCAGCAGCTCCGGACAGAGAGAGACCCAGTACTTC